The rows below give T cell receptor beta chains drawn from one sample of a study of cytomegalovirus exposure and HLA in healthy donors. Assay: immunoSEQ multiplex PCR; the TCRdb copy retains only in-frame clones and omits some. The sample has 200,000 to 250,000 clones, around 76% seen once. Sequencing was performed on PBMCs. Receptor source: a man in his late teens or twenties in good health and CMV-seronegative. Both conserved end residues are part of each CDR3. D genes are given only for firm matches. Size is stated for part of the rows, as once, few or many counts, or as a class when the clone is expanded.

15,TRBV9,TRBJ1-5,NA,TRBD1,CASSADRSNNQPQHF,TGTGCCAGCAGCGCGGACAGGTCGAATAATCAGCCCCAGCATTTT
17,TRBV6-1,TRBJ2-7,few,TRBD1,CASSGGQGNPNSYEQYF,TGTGCCAGCAGTGGGGGACAGGGGAACCCAAATTCCTACGAGCAGTACTTC
15,TRBV5-1,TRBJ1-5,few,NA,CASSLGGGGKQPQHF,TGCGCCAGCAGCTTGGGAGGGGGGGGAAAGCAGCCCCAGCATTTT
13,TRBV2,TRBJ1-1,NA,NA,CASSDLGGTEAFF,TGTGCCAGCAGTGACCTAGGTGGGACTGAAGCTTTCTTT
14,TRBV4-1,TRBJ1-2,NA,TRBD1,CASSQGQGAGGYTF,TGCGCCAGCAGCCAAGGACAGGGGGCAGGTGGCTACACCTTC
11,TRBV30,TRBJ1-2,NA,NA,CAWNQGYGYTF,TGTGCCTGGAATCAGGGCTATGGCTACACCTTC
16,TRBV7-7,TRBJ2-1,NA,NA,CASSPSSVSSYNEQFF,TGTGCTAGCAGCCCTTCTAGCGTCAGCTCCTACAATGAGCAGTTCTTC
13,TRBV2,TRBJ1-2,NA,TRBD1,CASGRQGWSGYTF,TGTGCCAGCGGCCGACAGGGCTGGAGTGGCTACACCTTC
14,TRBV5-1,TRBJ2-1,NA,TRBD2,CASSTGTRYNEQFF,TGCGCCAGCAGCACCGGGACTAGGTACAATGAGCAGTTCTTC
15,TRBV11-2,TRBJ2-1,NA,NA,CASSLGTLSYNEQFF,TGTGCCAGCAGCTTGGGGACACTATCCTACAATGAGCAGTTCTTC
14,TRBV25-1,TRBJ1-5,NA,NA,CASTPGNSNQPQHF,TGTGCCAGCACCCCAGGCAATAGCAATCAGCCCCAGCATTTT
14,TRBV27,TRBJ2-7,few,NA,CASSLSHRTYEQYF,TGTGCCAGCAGTTTATCGCACAGAACCTACGAGCAGTACTTC
14,TRBV6-5,TRBJ2-1,NA,NA,CATSRGSSYNEQFF,TGTGCCACCTCGAGGGGGAGCTCCTACAATGAGCAGTTCTTC
15,TRBV27,TRBJ1-6,once,NA,CASSYWANYNSPLHF,TGTGCCAGCAGTTATTGGGCTAACTATAATTCACCCCTCCACTTT
14,TRBV5-4,TRBJ1-4,NA,TRBD1,CASSTGQGVEKLFF,TGTGCCAGCAGCACAGGACAGGGTGTTGAAAAACTGTTTTTT
12,TRBV7-9,TRBJ1-2,NA,NA,CASSLGVYGYTF,TGTGCCAGCAGCTTAGGCGTCTATGGCTACACCTTC
14,TRBV7-2,TRBJ1-2,NA,NA,CASSLGAVKYGYTF,TGTGCCAGCAGCTTAGGTGCAGTTAAATATGGCTACACCTTC
13,TRBV19,TRBJ2-2,NA,TRBD1,CASRETGAGELFF,TGTGCCAGTAGGGAGACAGGGGCCGGGGAGCTGTTTTTT
15,TRBV10-1,TRBJ2-7,few,TRBD1,CASSPGQGASYEQYF,TGCGCCAGCAGTCCTGGACAGGGGGCCTCCTACGAGCAGTACTTC
16,TRBV27,TRBJ2-1,NA,NA,CASSLRSETNRNEQFF,TGTGCCAGCAGTTTAAGATCCGAGACTAATCGCAATGAGCAGTTCTTC
13,TRBV19,TRBJ2-2,NA,NA,CASSISQAGELFF,TGTGCCAGTAGTATCTCACAGGCCGGGGAGCTGTTTTTT
15,TRBV6-1,TRBJ2-6,few,NA,CASSETGSGANVLTF,TGTGCCAGCAGTGAAACAGGGTCAGGGGCCAACGTCCTGACTTTC
15,TRBV5-6,TRBJ1-4,NA,TRBD1,CASSSQGDANEKLFF,TGTGCCAGCAGCTCGCAGGGGGACGCTAATGAAAAACTGTTTTTT
15,TRBV7-2,TRBJ1-1,once,TRBD1,CASSEQGAPNTEAFF,TGTGCCAGCAGCGAACAGGGGGCCCCGAACACTGAAGCTTTCTTT
16,TRBV18,TRBJ1-1,NA,NA,CASSPTPGQRRTEAFF,TGTGCCAGCTCACCAACCCCGGGACAAAGGAGAACTGAAGCTTTCTTT
15,TRBV10-3,TRBJ1-3,NA,NA,CAISKDRNSGNTIYF,TGTGCCATCAGTAAAGACAGAAACTCTGGAAACACCATATATTTT
17,TRBV28,TRBJ1-5,few,NA,CASNRGLKGGKHQPQHF,TGTGCCAGCAACCGTGGCTTAAAGGGGGGGAAACATCAGCCCCAGCATTTT
15,TRBV11-2,TRBJ2-7,once,TRBD2,CASSLVGSGVYEQYF,TGTGCCAGCAGCTTAGTTGGTAGCGGGGTCTACGAGCAGTACTTC
16,TRBV4-2,TRBJ2-3,NA,TRBD2,CASSQKLAGDIDTQYF,TGTGCCAGCAGCCAAAAACTAGCGGGAGACATAGATACGCAGTATTTT
13,TRBV18,TRBJ2-2,NA,NA,CASSPPDSGELFF,TGTGCCAGCTCACCCCCCGACAGCGGGGAGCTGTTTTTT
15,TRBV19,TRBJ1-2,NA,NA,CASTLWPRGNYGYTF,TGTGCCAGTACCTTATGGCCCAGGGGAAACTATGGCTACACCTTC
13,TRBV28,TRBJ2-1,few,TRBD2,CASSFAGVGEQFF,TGTGCCAGCAGTTTTGCGGGGGTCGGGGAGCAGTTCTTC
15,TRBV6-6,TRBJ1-6,few,NA,CASSYSQGRYSPLHF,TGTGCCAGCAGTTACTCGCAGGGCCGGTATTCACCCCTCCACTTT
15,TRBV9,TRBJ2-7,NA,TRBD2,CASSVASGGFYEQYF,TGTGCCAGCAGCGTTGCTAGCGGGGGTTTCTACGAGCAGTACTTC
15,TRBV9,TRBJ2-1,NA,TRBD1,CASSSGTGGYNEQFF,TGTGCCAGCAGCTCCGGGACAGGGGGGTACAATGAGCAGTTCTTC
17,TRBV18,TRBJ2-7,NA,TRBD2,CASSPPGTSGSSYEQYF,TGTGCCAGCTCACCACCCGGGACTAGCGGGAGCTCCTACGAGCAGTACTTC
15,TRBV7-9,TRBJ2-3,NA,TRBD2,CASSFLAGNTDTQYF,TGTGCCAGCAGCTTCTTAGCGGGGAACACAGATACGCAGTATTTT